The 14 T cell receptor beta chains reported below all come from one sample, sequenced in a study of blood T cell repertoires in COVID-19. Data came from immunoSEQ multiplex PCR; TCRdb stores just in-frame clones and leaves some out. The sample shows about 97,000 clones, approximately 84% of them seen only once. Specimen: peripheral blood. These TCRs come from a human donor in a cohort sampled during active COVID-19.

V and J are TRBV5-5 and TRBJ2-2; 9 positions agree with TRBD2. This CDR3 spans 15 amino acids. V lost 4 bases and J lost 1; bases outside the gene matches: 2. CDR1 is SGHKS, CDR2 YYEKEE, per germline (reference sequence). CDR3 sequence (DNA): TGTGCCAGCAGCAATAGCGGGGGGAACACCGGGGAGCTGTTTTTT. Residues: CASSNSGGNTGELFF.

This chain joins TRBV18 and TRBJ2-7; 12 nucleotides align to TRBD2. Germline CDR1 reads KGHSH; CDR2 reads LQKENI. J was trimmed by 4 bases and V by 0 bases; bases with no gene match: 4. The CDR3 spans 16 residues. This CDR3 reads CASSPPPSGGAYEQYF. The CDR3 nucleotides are TGTGCCAGCTCACCACCCCCTAGCGGGGGGGCGTACGAGCAGTACTTC.

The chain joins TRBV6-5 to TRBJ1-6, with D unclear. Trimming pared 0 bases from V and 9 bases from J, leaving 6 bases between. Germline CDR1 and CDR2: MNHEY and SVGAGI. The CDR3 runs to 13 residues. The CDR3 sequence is CASSYSSVSPLHF. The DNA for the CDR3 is TGTGCCAGCAGTTACTCCTCCGTTTCACCCCTCCACTTT.

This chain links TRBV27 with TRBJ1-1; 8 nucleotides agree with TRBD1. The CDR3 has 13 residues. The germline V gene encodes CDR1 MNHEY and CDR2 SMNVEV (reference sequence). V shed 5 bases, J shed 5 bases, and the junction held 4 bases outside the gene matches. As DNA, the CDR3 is TGTGCCAGCAGTAGCCGGACAGGGACTGAAGCTTTCTTT. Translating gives CASSSRTGTEAFF.

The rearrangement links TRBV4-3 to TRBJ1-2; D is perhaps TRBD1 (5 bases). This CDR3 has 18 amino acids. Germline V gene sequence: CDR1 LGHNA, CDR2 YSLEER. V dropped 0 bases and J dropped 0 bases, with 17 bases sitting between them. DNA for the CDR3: TGCGCCAGCAGCCAAGATCTCGGAGGGGCTGGAGCTAACTATGGCTACACCTTC. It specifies CASSQDLGGAGANYGYTF.

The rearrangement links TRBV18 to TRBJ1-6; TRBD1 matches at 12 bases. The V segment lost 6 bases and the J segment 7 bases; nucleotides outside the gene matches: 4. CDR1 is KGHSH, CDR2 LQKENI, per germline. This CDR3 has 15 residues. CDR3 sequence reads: CASSLGTGGNSPLHF. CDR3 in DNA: TGTGCCAGCTCGCTAGGGACAGGGGGCAATTCACCCCTCCACTTT.

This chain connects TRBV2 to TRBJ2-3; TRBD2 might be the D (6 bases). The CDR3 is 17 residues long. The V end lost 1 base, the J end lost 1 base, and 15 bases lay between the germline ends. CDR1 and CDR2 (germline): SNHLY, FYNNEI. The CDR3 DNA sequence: TGTGCCAGCAGTGAAGAACCCTCGCCGGGGGGCACAGATACGCAGTATTTT. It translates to CASSEEPSPGGTDTQYF.

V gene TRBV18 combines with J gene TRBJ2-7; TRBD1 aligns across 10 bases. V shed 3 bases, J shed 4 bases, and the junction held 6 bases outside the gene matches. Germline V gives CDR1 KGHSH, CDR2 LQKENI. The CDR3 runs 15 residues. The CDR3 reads CASSPLPGQGYEQYF. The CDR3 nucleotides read TGTGCCAGCTCACCGCTCCCGGGACAGGGGTACGAGCAGTACTTC. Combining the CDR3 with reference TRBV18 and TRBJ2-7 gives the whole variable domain NAGVMQNPRHLVRRRGQEARLRCSPMKGHSHVYWYRQLPEEGLKFMVYLQKENIIDESGMPKERFSAEFPKEGPSILRIQQVVRGDSAAYFCASSPLPGQGYEQYFGPGTRLTVT.

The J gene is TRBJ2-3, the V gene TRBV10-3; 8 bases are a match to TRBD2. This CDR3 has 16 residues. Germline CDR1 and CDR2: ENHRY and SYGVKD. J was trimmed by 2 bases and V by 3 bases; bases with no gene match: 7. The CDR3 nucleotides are TGTGCCATCAGTGAACCGGGACTAGTCTCCACAGATACGCAGTATTTT. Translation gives CAISEPGLVSTDTQYF.

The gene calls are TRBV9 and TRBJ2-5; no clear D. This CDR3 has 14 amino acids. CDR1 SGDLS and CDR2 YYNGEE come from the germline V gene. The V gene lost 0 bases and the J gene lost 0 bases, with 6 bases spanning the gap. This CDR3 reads CASSVGAHQETQYF. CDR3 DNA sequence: TGTGCCAGCAGCGTAGGAGCGCACCAAGAGACCCAGTACTTC.

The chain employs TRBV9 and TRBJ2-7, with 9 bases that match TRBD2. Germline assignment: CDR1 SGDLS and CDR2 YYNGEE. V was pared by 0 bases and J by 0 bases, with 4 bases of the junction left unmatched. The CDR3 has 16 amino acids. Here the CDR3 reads CASSVGHSGSSYEQYF. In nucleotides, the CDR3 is TGTGCCAGCAGCGTAGGCCATAGCGGGAGCTCCTACGAGCAGTACTTC.

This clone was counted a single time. The CDR3 nucleotides read TGCAGTGCTAGTCCGGGACAGGGAGGTGATGGCTACACCTTC. Protein: CSASPGQGGDGYTF. This rearrangement joins TRBV20-1 to TRBJ1-2; 9 bases map to TRBD1. Germline V lookup: CDR1 DFQATT, CDR2 SNEGSKA (reference sequence). After removal of 3 bases from V and 6 bases from J, the junction contained 8 bases not matched to a gene. The CDR3 sequence is 14 residues long.

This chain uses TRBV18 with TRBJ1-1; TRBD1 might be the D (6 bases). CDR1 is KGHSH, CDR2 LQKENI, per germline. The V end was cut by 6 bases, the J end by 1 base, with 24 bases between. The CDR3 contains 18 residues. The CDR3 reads CASSPVRQRGAENTEAFF. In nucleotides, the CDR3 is TGTGCCAGCTCCCCCGTCCGGCAGCGGGGGGCCGAGAACACTGAAGCTTTCTTT. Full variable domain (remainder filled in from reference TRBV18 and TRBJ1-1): NAGVMQNPRHLVRRRGQEARLRCSPMKGHSHVYWYRQLPEEGLKFMVYLQKENIIDESGMPKERFSAEFPKEGPSILRIQQVVRGDSAAYFCASSPVRQRGAENTEAFFGQGTRLTVV.

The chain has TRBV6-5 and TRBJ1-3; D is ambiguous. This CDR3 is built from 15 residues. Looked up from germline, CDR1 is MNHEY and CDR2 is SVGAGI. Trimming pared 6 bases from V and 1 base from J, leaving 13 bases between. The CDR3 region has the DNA TGTGCCAGCAGGACCGTCCGGGGTTCTGGAAACACCATATATTTT. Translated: CASRTVRGSGNTIYF.